These T cell receptor beta chains were read from a single sample in a study of PD-L1 blockade in urothelial cancer. Assay: immunoSEQ multiplex PCR; the TCRdb copy retains only in-frame clones and omits some. The repertoire holds around 53,000 clones, with approximately 84% as singletons. The sequencing here drew on PBMCs, taken around atezolizumab (anti-PD-L1) treatment. The receptor set was obtained from a man in his forties with urothelial cancer. The CDR3 runs from the conserved cysteine through the conserved F or W. Fields, in order: V gene, D gene, J gene, clone size, CDR3 DNA, CDR3 protein. The D gene is left open where the match is weak. For some rows the clone size is stated as once, few or many, or as a class when expanded; others skip it.

v_call: TRBV7-6; d_call: -; j_call: TRBJ2-7; clone_size: -; cdr3_nt: TGTGCCAGCAGCCCCTCGACGGGAGCCTACGAGCAGTACTTC; cdr3_aa: CASSPSTGAYEQYF
v_call: TRBV5-1; d_call: -; j_call: TRBJ2-1; clone_size: -; cdr3_nt: TGCGCCAGCAGCTTGGCTTATAATGAGCAGTTCTTC; cdr3_aa: CASSLAYNEQFF
v_call: TRBV7-6; d_call: -; j_call: TRBJ2-7; clone_size: -; cdr3_nt: TGTGCCAGCAGTTTTACGTCAGGCGAGCAGTACTTC; cdr3_aa: CASSFTSGEQYF
v_call: TRBV7-8; d_call: TRBD1; j_call: TRBJ2-5; clone_size: once; cdr3_nt: TGTGCCAGCAGCCCAGGGGGCCCCCAAGAGACCCAGTACTTC; cdr3_aa: CASSPGGPQETQYF
v_call: TRBV5-1; d_call: -; j_call: TRBJ1-1; clone_size: -; cdr3_nt: TGTGCCAGCAGCTTGGTTTATTGGGGCGGGACCAATGAAGCTTTCTTT; cdr3_aa: CASSLVYWGGTNEAFF
v_call: TRBV28; d_call: -; j_call: TRBJ2-7; clone_size: -; cdr3_nt: TGTGCCAGCTCCTCAGGGCAGGGAAAGGGAAAGCAGTACTTC; cdr3_aa: CASSSGQGKGKQYF
v_call: TRBV4-1; d_call: -; j_call: TRBJ2-4; clone_size: once; cdr3_nt: TGCGCCAGCAGCCAAGAGCGGGGTCCAAACATTCAGTACTTC; cdr3_aa: CASSQERGPNIQYF
v_call: TRBV7-9; d_call: TRBD1; j_call: TRBJ1-2; clone_size: -; cdr3_nt: TGTGCCAGCAGCCAGAAAACAGGGGGATATGGCTACACCTTC; cdr3_aa: CASSQKTGGYGYTF
v_call: TRBV11-2; d_call: -; j_call: TRBJ2-7; clone_size: -; cdr3_nt: TGTGCCAGCAGCTTAGACGGGAACCCCTACGAGCAGTACTTC; cdr3_aa: CASSLDGNPYEQYF
v_call: TRBV4-3; d_call: -; j_call: TRBJ1-3; clone_size: few; cdr3_nt: TGCGCCAGCAGCCAAGATCTTGGGGCACCCACGAGCTCTGGAAACACCATATATTTT; cdr3_aa: CASSQDLGAPTSSGNTIYF
v_call: TRBV9; d_call: -; j_call: TRBJ2-3; clone_size: -; cdr3_nt: TGTGCCAGCAGCGTAGGGGGACATCTCACAGATACGCAGTATTTT; cdr3_aa: CASSVGGHLTDTQYF
v_call: TRBV6-5; d_call: -; j_call: TRBJ2-2; clone_size: -; cdr3_nt: TGTGCCAGCAGTCGTATAATGGGAGAGGGGGAGCTGTTTTTT; cdr3_aa: CASSRIMGEGELFF
v_call: TRBV4-2; d_call: TRBD2; j_call: TRBJ2-3; clone_size: -; cdr3_nt: TGTGCCAGCAGCCCCCTATTAGGGCTAGCGGGGGGAAACACAGATACGCAGTATTTT; cdr3_aa: CASSPLLGLAGGNTDTQYF
v_call: TRBV7-2; d_call: TRBD1; j_call: TRBJ1-5; clone_size: -; cdr3_nt: TGTGCCAGCAGCTTAGTAGGGACAGGCTATCAGCCCCAGCATTTT; cdr3_aa: CASSLVGTGYQPQHF
v_call: TRBV6-1; d_call: -; j_call: TRBJ1-1; clone_size: -; cdr3_nt: TGTGCCAGCGTACAGATTACTTACACTGAAGCTTTCTTT; cdr3_aa: CASVQITYTEAFF
v_call: TRBV5-1; d_call: -; j_call: TRBJ2-3; clone_size: -; cdr3_nt: TGCGCCAGCAGCATTGGACACGACACAGATACGCAGTATTTT; cdr3_aa: CASSIGHDTDTQYF
v_call: TRBV11-2; d_call: TRBD1; j_call: TRBJ1-1; clone_size: -; cdr3_nt: TGTGCCAGCAGCTTAGGCGAAATTCCGGGACAGGGAGCTTTCTTT; cdr3_aa: CASSLGEIPGQGAFF
v_call: TRBV30; d_call: -; j_call: TRBJ2-1; clone_size: -; cdr3_nt: TGTGCCTGGAGGGGGACAATCTTGGAAGAGCAGTTCTTC; cdr3_aa: CAWRGTILEEQFF
v_call: TRBV5-1; d_call: TRBD1; j_call: TRBJ2-2; clone_size: few; cdr3_nt: TGCGCCAGCAGCGACAGGGGGGCGGTAACCGGGGAGCTGTTTTTT; cdr3_aa: CASSDRGAVTGELFF
v_call: TRBV7-3; d_call: TRBD1; j_call: TRBJ1-3; clone_size: -; cdr3_nt: TGTGCCAGCTCGGAGGACAGGGGAAAATCTGGAAACACCATATATTTT; cdr3_aa: CASSEDRGKSGNTIYF
v_call: TRBV18; d_call: -; j_call: TRBJ1-4; clone_size: -; cdr3_nt: TGTGCCAGCTCACCATGGGGACTTGATGAAAAACTGTTTTTT; cdr3_aa: CASSPWGLDEKLFF
v_call: TRBV6-4; d_call: -; j_call: TRBJ1-1; clone_size: -; cdr3_nt: TGTGCCAGCAGTGCCGAAGGGCAGGCAGGGACTGAAGCTTTCTTT; cdr3_aa: CASSAEGQAGTEAFF
v_call: TRBV7-7; d_call: -; j_call: TRBJ2-7; clone_size: -; cdr3_nt: TGTGCTAGCAGCCCCGCAGGCACCTACGAGCAGTACTTC; cdr3_aa: CASSPAGTYEQYF
v_call: TRBV18; d_call: TRBD2; j_call: TRBJ2-7; clone_size: -; cdr3_nt: TGTGCCAGCTCACCTATTGTAGCCAGCGGGATGGCGTACGAGCAGTACTTC; cdr3_aa: CASSPIVASGMAYEQYF
v_call: TRBV18; d_call: TRBD1; j_call: TRBJ1-1; clone_size: -; cdr3_nt: TGTGCCAGCTCACCAAACCCCCCAGGGGGTGGTGAAGCTTTCTTT; cdr3_aa: CASSPNPPGGGEAFF
v_call: TRBV19; d_call: TRBD1; j_call: TRBJ1-1; clone_size: few; cdr3_nt: TGTGCCAGTAGGGGGACAGGGACGAACACTGAAGCTTTCTTT; cdr3_aa: CASRGTGTNTEAFF
v_call: TRBV28; d_call: -; j_call: TRBJ2-1; clone_size: -; cdr3_nt: TGTGCCAGCAGTTTAAGGGAGGTTTCCAACAATGAGCAGTTCTTC; cdr3_aa: CASSLREVSNNEQFF
v_call: TRBV27; d_call: -; j_call: TRBJ1-5; clone_size: -; cdr3_nt: TGTGCCAGCGGAACGTGGAAGGACAGAAAGAATCAGCCCCAGCATTTT; cdr3_aa: CASGTWKDRKNQPQHF
v_call: TRBV28; d_call: -; j_call: TRBJ1-4; clone_size: once; cdr3_nt: TGTGCCAGCAGTCCGCGGGATGAAAAACTGTTTTTT; cdr3_aa: CASSPRDEKLFF
v_call: TRBV13; d_call: TRBD1; j_call: TRBJ2-7; clone_size: -; cdr3_nt: TGTGCCAGCAGCAACAGGGGAACCTACGAGCAGTACTTC; cdr3_aa: CASSNRGTYEQYF
v_call: TRBV19; d_call: TRBD1; j_call: TRBJ2-5; clone_size: -; cdr3_nt: TGTGCCAGTAGTATCGGGACAGTAAAAGAGACCCAGTACTTC; cdr3_aa: CASSIGTVKETQYF
v_call: TRBV7-6; d_call: TRBD1; j_call: TRBJ2-1; clone_size: -; cdr3_nt: TGTGCCAGCAGCTTAGATGCGGACAGGGGGTCGAGCTCCTACAATGAGCAGTTCTTC; cdr3_aa: CASSLDADRGSSSYNEQFF
v_call: TRBV27; d_call: -; j_call: TRBJ1-2; clone_size: -; cdr3_nt: TGTGCCAGCAGTTTACAAGGGGCACAGGGCTACACCTTC; cdr3_aa: CASSLQGAQGYTF
v_call: TRBV5-4; d_call: TRBD1; j_call: TRBJ1-1; clone_size: -; cdr3_nt: TGTGCCACCGACTCGGGGGACAGGAACACTGAAGCTTTCTTT; cdr3_aa: CATDSGDRNTEAFF
v_call: TRBV19; d_call: -; j_call: TRBJ1-3; clone_size: -; cdr3_nt: TGTGCCAGTAGTTTCGCGACTTACTCTGGAAACACCATATATTTT; cdr3_aa: CASSFATYSGNTIYF
v_call: TRBV9; d_call: TRBD2; j_call: TRBJ2-3; clone_size: -; cdr3_nt: TGTGCCAGCAGCGTAGGAGGGACTAGCGGAGAGGTGGGATATTTT; cdr3_aa: CASSVGGTSGEVGYF